This is a list of T cell receptor beta chains from one sample in a study of OX40 agonist ivuxolimab in advanced cancers. Produced via immunoSEQ multiplex PCR; TCRdb's table is partial and in-frame only. The sample has some 70,000 clones, 82% seen once; the top ten hold roughly 0.4%. The sequencing here drew on CD4+ or CD8+ T cells sorted from blood, taken in a trial of the OX40 agonist ivuxolimab. These receptors all stem from an adult with an advanced solid tumor such as melanoma, head and neck, liver or kidney cancer. Both conserved end residues are part of each CDR3. The order of the fields is clone size, V gene, D gene, J gene, CDR3 protein, CDR3 DNA. D genes are given only for firm matches. Only some rows state a clone size, as once, few, many or a class for expanded clones.

abundance: -; v_gene: TRBV29-1; d_gene: -; j_gene: TRBJ1-1; CDR3aa: CSVSGAVEAFF; CDR3nt: TGCAGCGTTTCAGGAGCGGTTGAAGCTTTCTTT
abundance: -; v_gene: TRBV30; d_gene: -; j_gene: TRBJ1-1; CDR3aa: CAWGRFMNTEAFF; CDR3nt: TGTGCCTGGGGACGGTTCATGAACACTGAAGCTTTCTTT
abundance: -; v_gene: TRBV30; d_gene: TRBD2; j_gene: TRBJ2-1; CDR3aa: CAGSYSGRAGEQFF; CDR3nt: TGTGCCGGCAGCTATAGCGGGAGGGCCGGGGAGCAGTTCTTC
abundance: -; v_gene: TRBV5-4; d_gene: TRBD2; j_gene: TRBJ2-6; CDR3aa: CASSPRGASGTSGANVLTF; CDR3nt: TGTGCCAGCAGCCCGCGGGGGGCTAGCGGAACCTCTGGGGCCAACGTCCTGACTTTC
abundance: -; v_gene: TRBV5-1; d_gene: -; j_gene: TRBJ1-1; CDR3aa: CASSSPPPMNTEAFF; CDR3nt: TGCGCCAGCAGCTCCCCCCCACCTATGAACACTGAAGCTTTCTTT
abundance: -; v_gene: TRBV15; d_gene: TRBD2; j_gene: TRBJ2-1; CDR3aa: CATSRGLYTSGGTYNEQFF; CDR3nt: TGTGCCACCAGCAGAGGGCTATATACTAGCGGGGGGACCTACAATGAGCAGTTCTTC
abundance: -; v_gene: TRBV5-1; d_gene: -; j_gene: TRBJ1-1; CDR3aa: CASRIEGTTEAFF; CDR3nt: TGCGCCAGCAGGATCGAGGGGACCACTGAAGCTTTCTTT
abundance: few; v_gene: TRBV7-9; d_gene: -; j_gene: TRBJ1-3; CDR3aa: CASGRSGNTIYF; CDR3nt: TGTGCCAGCGGCCGCTCTGGAAACACCATATATTTT
abundance: -; v_gene: TRBV7-6; d_gene: -; j_gene: TRBJ1-6; CDR3aa: CASSIGQPGNSPLHF; CDR3nt: TGTGCCAGCAGCATCGGACAGCCGGGGAATTCACCCCTCCACTTT
abundance: -; v_gene: TRBV10-3; d_gene: -; j_gene: TRBJ2-5; CDR3aa: CATRSPRWETQYF; CDR3nt: TGTGCCACCAGAAGCCCAAGGTGGGAGACCCAGTACTTC
abundance: -; v_gene: TRBV6-4; d_gene: -; j_gene: TRBJ2-1; CDR3aa: CASRQDSRYNEQFF; CDR3nt: TGTGCCAGCAGGCAGGACAGCAGGTACAATGAGCAGTTCTTC
abundance: -; v_gene: TRBV19; d_gene: TRBD1; j_gene: TRBJ1-1; CDR3aa: CASTPGGANTEAFF; CDR3nt: TGTGCCAGTACCCCAGGGGGCGCGAACACTGAAGCTTTCTTT
abundance: -; v_gene: TRBV5-1; d_gene: TRBD1; j_gene: TRBJ1-6; CDR3aa: CASINRDRGVYNSPLHF; CDR3nt: TGCGCCAGCATTAACCGGGACAGGGGGGTTTATAATTCACCCCTCCACTTT
abundance: -; v_gene: TRBV7-3; d_gene: -; j_gene: TRBJ2-1; CDR3aa: CASSLTVRDEQFF; CDR3nt: TGTGCCAGCAGCTTAACAGTCAGGGATGAGCAGTTCTTC
abundance: -; v_gene: TRBV6-1; d_gene: TRBD2; j_gene: TRBJ2-1; CDR3aa: CASSDLAAAYNEQFF; CDR3nt: TGTGCCAGCAGTGACCTAGCGGCCGCCTACAATGAGCAGTTCTTC
abundance: -; v_gene: TRBV18; d_gene: -; j_gene: TRBJ1-6; CDR3aa: CASSQQGNSPLHF; CDR3nt: TGTGCCAGCTCACAGCAGGGGAATTCACCCCTCCACTTT
abundance: -; v_gene: TRBV5-8; d_gene: TRBD1; j_gene: TRBJ1-6; CDR3aa: CASSPTGLENSPLHF; CDR3nt: TGTGCCAGCAGTCCGACAGGGCTTGAAAATTCACCCCTCCACTTT
abundance: -; v_gene: TRBV2; d_gene: -; j_gene: TRBJ1-2; CDR3aa: CASTPSTVNLNYGYTF; CDR3nt: TGTGCCAGCACCCCCAGCACAGTCAACCTTAACTATGGCTACACCTTC
abundance: -; v_gene: TRBV10-3; d_gene: -; j_gene: TRBJ1-2; CDR3aa: CAISEALYGYTF; CDR3nt: TGTGCCATCAGCGAGGCCCTGTATGGCTACACCTTC
abundance: -; v_gene: TRBV6-1; d_gene: TRBD1; j_gene: TRBJ1-2; CDR3aa: CASSEEGASYGYTF; CDR3nt: TGTGCCAGCAGTGAAGAGGGGGCAAGCTATGGCTACACCTTC
abundance: -; v_gene: TRBV2; d_gene: TRBD1; j_gene: TRBJ1-2; CDR3aa: CASNYGTGNYGYTF; CDR3nt: TGTGCCAGCAATTATGGGACAGGGAACTATGGCTACACCTTC
abundance: -; v_gene: TRBV19; d_gene: -; j_gene: TRBJ2-7; CDR3aa: CASSWRGDEQYF; CDR3nt: TGTGCCAGTAGTTGGAGGGGGGACGAGCAGTACTTC
abundance: -; v_gene: TRBV6-5; d_gene: -; j_gene: TRBJ1-4; CDR3aa: CASRPPGRGEKLFF; CDR3nt: TGTGCCAGCAGACCTCCGGGACGGGGTGAAAAACTGTTTTTT
abundance: -; v_gene: TRBV7-3; d_gene: TRBD1; j_gene: TRBJ1-2; CDR3aa: CASSTRQGGGYGYTF; CDR3nt: TGTGCCAGCAGCACCAGACAGGGCGGTGGCTATGGCTACACCTTC
abundance: -; v_gene: TRBV6-5; d_gene: TRBD1; j_gene: TRBJ1-1; CDR3aa: CASSKTGWNTEAFF; CDR3nt: TGTGCCAGCAGTAAGACAGGGTGGAACACTGAAGCTTTCTTT
abundance: -; v_gene: TRBV6-5; d_gene: -; j_gene: TRBJ2-5; CDR3aa: CASRRGAQETQYF; CDR3nt: TGTGCCAGCAGGAGGGGGGCCCAAGAGACCCAGTACTTC
abundance: -; v_gene: TRBV5-1; d_gene: -; j_gene: TRBJ2-3; CDR3aa: CASSLGLSTDTQYF; CDR3nt: TGCGCCAGCAGCTTGGGTCTCTCGACAGATACGCAGTATTTT
abundance: -; v_gene: TRBV5-8; d_gene: -; j_gene: TRBJ2-2; CDR3aa: CASSFDTRNTGELFF; CDR3nt: TGTGCCAGCAGCTTTGACACAAGGAACACCGGGGAGCTGTTTTTT
abundance: -; v_gene: TRBV5-6; d_gene: -; j_gene: TRBJ2-5; CDR3aa: CASSDRVQETQYF; CDR3nt: TGTGCCAGCAGCGACCGGGTCCAAGAGACCCAGTACTTC
abundance: -; v_gene: TRBV5-1; d_gene: -; j_gene: TRBJ1-4; CDR3aa: CASSLSVRTATNEKLFF; CDR3nt: TGCGCCAGCAGCTTGAGTGTCAGGACCGCAACTAATGAAAAACTGTTTTTT
abundance: -; v_gene: TRBV5-6; d_gene: TRBD2; j_gene: TRBJ2-2; CDR3aa: CASSSPRTSGRAVTGELFF; CDR3nt: TGTGCCAGCAGCTCCCCTAGGACTAGCGGGAGGGCCGTCACCGGGGAGCTGTTTTTT
abundance: -; v_gene: TRBV5-4; d_gene: -; j_gene: TRBJ2-1; CDR3aa: CASSLDINNEQFF; CDR3nt: TGTGCCAGCAGCTTGGACATAAACAATGAGCAGTTCTTC
abundance: -; v_gene: TRBV5-5; d_gene: TRBD2; j_gene: TRBJ2-3; CDR3aa: CASSRDYLSTDTQYF; CDR3nt: TGTGCCAGCAGCCGGGACTACCTAAGCACAGATACGCAGTATTTT
abundance: -; v_gene: TRBV2; d_gene: TRBD1; j_gene: TRBJ2-5; CDR3aa: CASREATGVETQYF; CDR3nt: TGTGCCAGCAGGGAAGCGACAGGGGTAGAGACCCAGTACTTC
abundance: once; v_gene: TRBV10-3; d_gene: -; j_gene: TRBJ1-2; CDR3aa: CAISDGVENYGYTF; CDR3nt: TGTGCCATCAGTGACGGGGTAGAGAACTATGGCTACACCTTC
abundance: -; v_gene: TRBV6-6; d_gene: -; j_gene: TRBJ1-4; CDR3aa: CASIGRLNEKLFF; CDR3nt: TGTGCCAGCATCGGACGGCTTAATGAAAAACTGTTTTTT
abundance: -; v_gene: TRBV5-8; d_gene: TRBD1; j_gene: TRBJ1-3; CDR3aa: CASRNRGQGGNTIYF; CDR3nt: TGTGCCAGCAGAAATCGAGGACAGGGTGGAAACACCATATATTTT
abundance: -; v_gene: TRBV15; d_gene: -; j_gene: TRBJ2-1; CDR3aa: CATSMERPNNNEQFF; CDR3nt: TGTGCCACCAGCATGGAGCGCCCCAACAACAATGAGCAGTTCTTC
abundance: -; v_gene: TRBV28; d_gene: -; j_gene: TRBJ1-6; CDR3aa: CASRPAGSSYNSPLHF; CDR3nt: TGTGCCAGCAGGCCAGCCGGGAGCTCCTATAATTCACCCCTCCACTTT
abundance: -; v_gene: TRBV19; d_gene: -; j_gene: TRBJ2-6; CDR3aa: CASSIGTPSSGANVLTF; CDR3nt: TGTGCCAGTAGTATAGGGACCCCTTCCTCTGGGGCCAACGTCCTGACTTTC
abundance: -; v_gene: TRBV7-2; d_gene: -; j_gene: TRBJ1-2; CDR3aa: CASSFRGEVNYGYTF; CDR3nt: TGTGCCAGCAGCTTTAGAGGGGAGGTGAACTATGGCTACACCTTC
abundance: -; v_gene: TRBV5-1; d_gene: -; j_gene: TRBJ2-1; CDR3aa: CASSAGLMRQFF; CDR3nt: TGCGCCAGCAGCGCAGGACTCATGAGGCAGTTCTTC
abundance: few; v_gene: TRBV30; d_gene: -; j_gene: TRBJ1-5; CDR3aa: CAWSGTGNSNQPQHF; CDR3nt: TGTGCCTGGAGCGGTACAGGGAATAGCAATCAGCCCCAGCATTTT
abundance: -; v_gene: TRBV2; d_gene: -; j_gene: TRBJ2-3; CDR3aa: CASRQRITDTQYF; CDR3nt: TGTGCCAGCAGACAGCGGATCACAGATACGCAGTATTTT
abundance: -; v_gene: TRBV18; d_gene: TRBD2; j_gene: TRBJ2-1; CDR3aa: CASSPRTSGGNEQFF; CDR3nt: TGTGCCAGCTCCCCCCGGACTAGCGGGGGAAATGAGCAGTTCTTC
abundance: -; v_gene: TRBV19; d_gene: -; j_gene: TRBJ2-6; CDR3aa: CASSPTVSGANVLTF; CDR3nt: TGTGCCAGTAGTCCTACTGTCTCTGGGGCCAACGTCCTGACTTTC
abundance: -; v_gene: TRBV13; d_gene: -; j_gene: TRBJ2-5; CDR3aa: CASSLRSRRPRETQYF; CDR3nt: TGTGCCAGCAGCTTAAGGTCGCGGAGGCCGAGGGAGACCCAGTACTTC